The clone carrying this T cell receptor beta chain was seen a handful of times. Antigen specificity is unknown. These data belong to a study of beta chain features in type 1 diabetes. General study points: Whether HLA type influences TCRB rearrangement remained unresolved here. Shortening that was moderate but significant affected the TCRB CDR3s of Type 1 diabetes patients in all four CD4+ subsets. Cells that show high TCR expression could be over-represented by cDNA sequencing.

Germline V gene data show CDR1 as SGHNT and CDR2 as YYREEE (reference sequence). CDR3 length: 14 residues. Trimming pared 5 bases from V and 1 base from J, leaving 12 bases between. Expressed TCRB transcripts were sequenced because the entire RNA isolate underwent reverse transcription. Clones were read by immunoSEQ multiplex PCR, and TCRdb kept only the in-frame ones, dropping some. The sample lists 600,000 to 700,000 clones, around 11% seen once, with 0.09% to 0.15% in the top ten. A sort by CD45RO/CCR7/CD25/CD127/CD95/CD27 yielded CD4+ naive, central memory, regulatory and stem cell-like memory cells. Purities over 98% were achieved in all sorted populations.

Material for sequencing was naive CD4+ T cells from blood. V is TRBV5-4 and J is TRBJ1-2; D is perhaps TRBD1 (5 bases). The clonotype comes from a man between 25 and 39 years old with type 1 diabetes. CDR3: CASSPGQFNYGYTF. DNA of the CDR3: TGTGCCAGCAGTCCCGGACAATTTAACTATGGCTACACCTTC.